The 5 T cell receptor beta chains below come from one sample, sequenced in a study of blood T cell repertoires in COVID-19. Only in-frame clones appear in the TCRdb table, and some are missing; sequencing was by immunoSEQ multiplex PCR. Among roughly 230,000 clones, around 85% were seen once, and the ten largest hold approximately 5.1%. Sequences were obtained from peripheral blood. These receptors came from a man aged 50 or older with COVID-19, enrolled during active disease.

J is TRBJ1-6 and V is TRBV18; tentatively, D is TRBD1 (5 bases). Trimming stripped 3 bases from V and 5 bases from J, with 8 bases between. CDR1 KGHSH and CDR2 LQKENI come from the germline V gene. CDR3 length equals 14 residues. In DNA form, the CDR3 reads TGTGCCAGCTCACCGGGACTGAATAATTCACCCCTCCACTTT. Protein: CASSPGLNNSPLHF.

This clone came up once. The rearrangement links TRBV24-1 to TRBJ2-1, with 7 bases matching TRBD1. J was trimmed by 4 bases and V by 7 bases; bases with no gene match: 0. CDR3 length: 12 amino acids. Germline V gene lookup returns CDR1 KGHDR and CDR2 SFDVKD. This chain's CDR3 is CATRGQYNEQFF. The CDR3 region has the DNA TGTGCCACCAGGGGACAGTACAATGAGCAGTTCTTC.

The rearrangement joins TRBV29-1 to TRBJ2-5, with a possible D match to TRBD2 (5 bases). The CDR3 has 15 residues. V was pared by 1 base and J by 5 bases, with 17 bases between. The germline V gene encodes CDR1 SQVTM and CDR2 ANQGSEA. The CDR3 DNA reads as TGCAGCGTTGAAGGGACGAGAGGCCGGGGTGAGACCCAGTACTTC. This translates into CSVEGTRGRGETQYF.

The J gene is TRBJ2-2, the V gene TRBV18, with D possibly TRBD1 on 5 matching bases. CDR1 and CDR2 (germline): KGHSH, LQKENI. This CDR3 comprises 16 residues. Deletions cut 2 bases from V and 4 bases from J, with 14 bases between. CDR3 nucleotide sequence: TGTGCCAGCTCACCAGGTACAGGAAAGGGCACCGGGGAGCTGTTTTTT. Translating gives CASSPGTGKGTGELFF.

The CDR3 reads CASSLGTLGREQYF. CDR3 DNA sequence: TGTGCCAGCAGCTTAGGGACCCTGGGGAGAGAGCAGTACTTC. This chain connects TRBV7-8 to TRBJ2-7; tentatively, D is TRBD2 (5 bases). This CDR3 comprises 14 residues. The V end was cut by 1 base, the J end by 7 bases, with 14 bases between. Germline CDR1 SGHVS, CDR2 FQNEAQ.